The 27 T cell receptor beta chains reported below all come from one sample, sequenced in a study of T cell responses to AZD1222 COVID-19 vaccine (dated by TCRdb to about 2021). Library method: the immunoSEQ multiplex PCR assay. Held by TCRdb, this immuneACCESS table contains in-frame sequences only and omits some clones. Under half of the omission traces to an unresolved V gene where checked; the cause of the rest is unknown. In all, the sample holds about 150,000 clones, and approximately 94% of those were seen once. The top ten hold 1.5% to 2% of the sample. Reading the label with the study, this specimen's time point is: baseline before first vaccination. The source material was peripheral blood, sampled on day 0 of AZD1222 vaccination. Source of these receptors: an adult in good health.

This rearrangement joins TRBV2 to TRBJ2-3, with D hard to call. V was pared by 8 bases and J by 6 bases, with 12 bases between. Looked up from germline, CDR1 is SNHLY and CDR2 is FYNNEI. This CDR3 comprises 12 residues. CDR3 sequence (DNA): TGTGCCAGCGGGGTAGCCGACGATACGCAGTATTTT. Its translation is CASGVADDTQYF.

Regarding this clone: The identical CDR3 is also encoded by other nucleotide sequences in the sample. The V call is TRBV18, the J call TRBJ1-4; D remains ambiguous. Germline CDR1 is KGHSH and CDR2 is LQKENI. The V end was cut by 3 bases, the J end by 7 bases, with 6 bases between. The CDR3 has 12 amino acids. The DNA of the CDR3 is TGTGCCAGCTCACCGGGCGGTGAAAAACTGTTTTTT. It codes for CASSPGGEKLFF.

The V call is TRBV7-9, the J call TRBJ2-1; D is uncertain. The germline V gene encodes CDR1 SEHNR and CDR2 FQNEAQ (reference sequence). V shed 10 bases and J shed 0 bases, with 13 bases lying between them. The CDR3 has 14 residues. This CDR3 is CATFPHGSYNEQFF. The CDR3 region has the DNA TGTGCCACCTTCCCCCACGGCTCCTACAATGAGCAGTTCTTC.

The rearrangement joins TRBV7-2 to TRBJ2-7, with D unclear. Germline loops: CDR1 SGHTA, CDR2 FQGNSA. The CDR3 has 13 residues. Trimming took 4 bases from V and 1 from J, leaving 8 bases between them. CDR3 region: CASSYQPSYEQYF. DNA of the CDR3: TGTGCCAGCAGCTATCAGCCTTCCTACGAGCAGTACTTC.

The rearrangement links TRBV5-4 to TRBJ2-5, with 10 bases matching TRBD2. After removal of 5 bases from V and 4 bases from J, the junction contained 5 bases not matched to a gene. CDR1 is SGHNT, CDR2 YYREEE, per germline (reference sequence). The CDR3 runs to 14 residues. The CDR3 nucleotides are TGTGCCAGCAGGAAGCGGGGGGGCCCAGAGACCCAGTACTTC. Translation: CASRKRGGPETQYF.

The chain combines TRBV24-1 with TRBJ2-1; 11 bases align to TRBD2. The CDR3 has 19 amino acids. Germline V lookup: CDR1 KGHDR, CDR2 SFDVKD. Trimming took 0 bases from V and 4 from J; bases not matched to a gene: 10. The CDR3 coding sequence is TGTGCCACCAGTGATTTGGGGACTAGCGGTTACCTCGGATACAATGAGCAGTTCTTC. Its translation: CATSDLGTSGYLGYNEQFF.

Remarks on this clone: Compared with germline, one end of the junction differs, possibly owing to a read error. V and J are TRBV29-1 and TRBJ1-4; D uncertain. The CDR3 spans 11 residues. The germline CDR1 and CDR2 sequences are SQVTM and ANQGSEA. CDR3 sequence reads: CSVDIGGSIRF. The CDR3 region has the DNA TGCAGCGTTGATATCGGAGGGTCGATCCGCTTT. The full variable domain, completed using reference TRBV29-1 and TRBJ1-4, is SAVISQKPSRDICQRGTSLTIQCQVDSQVTMMFWYRQQPGQSLTLIATANQGSEATYESGFVIDKFPISRPNLTFSTLTVSNMSPEDSSIYLCSVDIGGSIRFGSGTQLSVL.

This chain uses TRBV20-1 with TRBJ2-3; maybe TRBD1 (6 bases). CDR3 length: 15 residues. Germline CDR1 reads DFQATT; CDR2 reads SNEGSKA (reference sequence). Between the trimmed V and J ends, which lost 3 bases and 0 bases, there was a span of 13 bases. CDR3 coding DNA: TGCAGTGCTAGTCCCGGACAGAGTAGCACAGATACGCAGTATTTT. It codes for CSASPGQSSTDTQYF.

The gene calls are TRBV5-6 and TRBJ2-7; no clear D. V lost 3 bases to trimming and J lost 3 bases, with 4 bases between them. The CDR3 is made up of 11 amino acids. Germline lookup yields CDR1 SGHDT and CDR2 YYEEEE. CDR3 DNA sequence: TGTGCCAGCAGCTCGCACTACGAGCAGTACTTC. Its translation: CASSSHYEQYF.

In DNA, the CDR3 is TGTGCCAGCAGCTGGGGGGCAGGGCGTACTGAAGCTTTCTTT. The encoded protein is CASSWGAGRTEAFF. The chain combines TRBV5-5 with TRBJ1-1, with a tentative D call TRBD1 (6 bases). CDR1 SGHKS and CDR2 YYEKEE come from the germline V gene (reference sequence). This CDR3 has 14 amino acids. V was pared by 3 bases and J by 5 bases, with 14 bases between. The full variable domain, in which reference TRBV5-5 and TRBJ1-1 provide the parts outside the CDR3, is DAGVTQSPTHLIKTRGQQVTLRCSPISGHKSVSWYQQVLGQGPQFIFQYYEKEERGRGNFPDRFSARQFPNYSSELNVNALLLGDSALYLCASSWGAGRTEAFFGQGTRLTVV.

The chain recombines TRBV15 with TRBJ2-3; D remains unclear. The CDR3 has 11 amino acids. Germline CDR1 is LNHNV and CDR2 is YYDKDF (reference sequence). Trimming removed 9 bases at V and 0 bases at J, with 4 bases between. The CDR3 region is CATASTDTQYF. In DNA, the CDR3 is TGTGCCACAGCTAGCACAGATACGCAGTATTTT.

The V and J genes are TRBV21-1 and TRBJ2-7; the DNA was not used to check the table's D call, TRBD1. TRBV21-1 is termed a pseudogene. CDR3 length equals 17 residues. CDR3 in DNA: TGTGCCAGCAGCACTCCAACAAAGACACCACATGCCTACGAGCAGTACTTC. This encodes CASSTPTKTPHAYEQYF.

The chain recombines TRBV2 with TRBJ1-6, with 9 bases aligning to TRBD1. The CDR3 extends over 13 amino acids. CDR1 is SNHLY and CDR2 is FYNNEI in the germline V gene. The CDR3 protein is CAIQRQGGSPLHF. CDR3 DNA: TGTGCGATCCAGAGACAGGGGGGATCACCCCTCCACTTT.

The chain joins TRBV20-1 to TRBJ1-1; maybe TRBD1 (5 bases). This CDR3 spans 14 amino acids. Trimming took 3 bases from V and 1 from J, leaving 12 bases between them. CDR1 DFQATT and CDR2 SNEGSKA come from the germline V gene (reference sequence). The CDR3 loop is CSASNPGPNTEAFF. Here the CDR3 DNA reads TGCAGTGCTAGTAATCCGGGGCCGAACACTGAAGCTTTCTTT.

The V gene is TRBV25-1, the J gene TRBJ1-6, with 10 bases identical to TRBD1. After removal of 2 bases from V and 10 bases from J, the junction contained 5 bases not matched to a gene. CDR3 length: 15 amino acids. Germline CDR1 and CDR2: MGHDK and SYGVNS. For the CDR3, the DNA is TGTGCCAGCAGTGAAAGGGGACAGGGGAACTCACCCCTCCACTTT. It codes for CASSERGQGNSPLHF.

This clone was recorded only once. The chain couples TRBV6-5 to TRBJ1-1, with D maybe TRBD1 (5 bases). Germline CDR1 is MNHEY and CDR2 is SVGAGI. The V gene lost 6 bases and the J gene lost 6 bases, with 17 bases spanning the gap. The CDR3 length is 14 residues. The CDR3 region is CASRANQGHSEAFF. CDR3 coding DNA: TGTGCCAGCAGGGCAAACCAGGGCCACTCTGAAGCTTTCTTT.

This rearrangement joins TRBV19 to TRBJ1-2; 10 nucleotides match TRBD1. V was clipped by 7 bases and J by 7 bases; unmatched bases: 6. The germline V gene encodes CDR1 LNHDA and CDR2 SQIVND (reference sequence). This CDR3 comprises 13 residues. The DNA of the CDR3 is TGTGCCAGTATTCACCGGGACAGGGGTGGCTACACCTTC. This encodes CASIHRDRGGYTF.

The V gene is TRBV19, the J gene TRBJ2-1; possibly TRBD1 for D (6 bases). The V gene lost 5 bases and the J gene lost 2 bases, with 16 bases spanning the gap. Germline V CDR1 and CDR2: LNHDA, SQIVND (reference sequence). CDR3 length: 16 residues. The CDR3 DNA reads as TGTGCCAGTAGTTCATGGACAGCCCCTACCTACAATGAGCAGTTCTTC. It codes for CASSSWTAPTYNEQFF.

This chain connects TRBV5-1 to TRBJ1-6; D may be TRBD1 (5 bases). The CDR3 spans 16 residues. Germline V gene data show CDR1 as SGHRS and CDR2 as YFSETQ. The V and J ends lost 0 bases and 14 bases respectively, with 21 bases between them. The CDR3 region has the DNA TGCGCCAGCAGCTTGGCCGTAGGCAGGGCATCGGGGACCCTCCACTTT. Amino acids: CASSLAVGRASGTLHF.

Comments on this clone: Other DNA sequences of this sample code for an identical CDR3. This chain connects TRBV9 to TRBJ1-1, with D possibly TRBD1 on 6 matching bases. CDR1 SGDLS and CDR2 YYNGEE come from the germline V gene. The CDR3 has 13 residues. The V end was cut by 5 bases, the J end by 3 bases, with 11 bases between. The CDR3, as DNA: TGTGCCAGCAGTGTAAGGGGGGACACTGAAGCTTTCTTT. This gives the protein CASSVRGDTEAFF.

This clone has only one observation. CDR3 coding DNA: TGTGCCAGTAGTATATCTCTGGGGGCGAGAACAGATACGCAGTATTTT. This codes for CASSISLGARTDTQYF. This chain connects TRBV19 to TRBJ2-3, with D tentatively TRBD1 (6 bases). The ends were cut back, 2 bases at V and 3 bases at J, with 15 bases in the middle. Per germline, CDR1 LNHDA and CDR2 SQIVND (reference sequence). The CDR3 is 16 residues long.

The J gene is TRBJ2-3, the V gene TRBV9; D is possibly TRBD1 or TRBD2 (5 bases each). CDR3 length equals 14 residues. CDR1 and CDR2 from the germline V gene are SGDLS and YYNGEE. Trimming cost V 1 base and J 2 bases, with 8 bases left between them. The CDR3 here is CASSVRGDTDTQYF. CDR3 nucleotides: TGTGCCAGCAGCGTAAGAGGGGACACAGATACGCAGTATTTT.

The gene calls are TRBV7-2 and TRBJ2-1, with a possible D match to TRBD1 (5 bases). Trimming cost V 4 bases and J 0 bases, with 10 bases left between them. The CDR3 length is 15 residues. Germline assignment: CDR1 SGHTA and CDR2 FQGNSA. CDR3 sequence reads: CASSSRQLSYNEQFF. The CDR3 region has the DNA TGTGCCAGCAGCTCACGACAGCTCTCCTACAATGAGCAGTTCTTC.

This chain connects TRBV7-2 to TRBJ1-2; 8 bases match TRBD1. This CDR3 spans 14 amino acids. The germline gives CDR1 SGHTA, CDR2 FQGNSA. The ends lost 5 bases at V and 4 bases at J; junction bases unmatched: 6. The chain's CDR3 is CASSKTGEGYGYTF. CDR3 nucleotides: TGTGCCAGCAGCAAGACAGGGGAGGGCTATGGCTACACCTTC.

This rearrangement joins TRBV19 to TRBJ1-1; tentative D call: TRBD1 (5 bases). V was pared by 10 bases and J by 5 bases, with 17 bases between. The germline gives CDR1 LNHDA, CDR2 SQIVND (reference sequence). CDR3 length: 13 amino acids. CDR3 DNA sequence: TGTGCCACCCTAAAAGGGGAAGGGACTGAAGCTTTCTTT. Protein product: CATLKGEGTEAFF.

The chain combines TRBV7-3 with TRBJ2-2; no reliable D call. In germline, CDR1 is SGHTA, CDR2 FQGTGA. Trimming pared 5 bases from V and 0 bases from J, leaving 4 bases between. The CDR3 contains 13 residues. The CDR3 DNA reads TGTGCCAGCAGCCCTGCGAACACCGGGGAGCTGTTTTTT. Its translation: CASSPANTGELFF.

The rearrangement joins TRBV27 to TRBJ1-2; D unclear. Trimming shortened V by 6 bases and J by 8 bases, and 16 bases separated the two germline ends. The CDR3 spans 13 residues. Germline V gene data show CDR1 as MNHEY and CDR2 as SMNVEV (reference sequence). The CDR3 sequence: CASRLSGSGGYTF. The CDR3 DNA is TGTGCCAGCAGACTATCGGGGTCGGGAGGCTACACCTTC.